The clone carrying this TCR beta chain was recorded at least ten times. Time point reported: newly diagnosed GD, antithyroid drugs for less than 3 months. From PBMCs, RNA was extracted and then used to make the TCR library. Patients came through an endocrinology department, and that department was in Xi'an, China. These data are taken from a study of regulatory T cells in long-lasting Graves disease. Both iRepertoire HTBI primers and Arm-PCR of CDR3 regions were used to build the TCR beta libraries. From the multiplex PCR reads, TCRdb called clonotypes with MiXCR, one entry per CDR3 protein. The sample records about 220,000 distinct CDR3 sequences, approximately 20% being singletons. Germline lookup yields CDR1 SGHVS and CDR2 FNYEAQ. The CDR3 contains 12 residues. V lost 5 bases and J 1 base, leaving 5 bases between the germline ends.

The sample consisted of peripheral blood mononuclear cells (PBMCs), taken at new diagnosis, from a patient treated with antithyroid drugs. This TCR was recovered from a female donor with Graves disease. The chain combines TRBV7-6 with TRBJ2-5, with D hard to call. The CDR3 here is CASSQAQETQYF. In DNA, the CDR3 is TGTGCCAGCAGCCAGGCCCAAGAGACCCAGTACTTC.